This TCR beta chain was documented in a study of blood T cells in healthy people across ages. General study points: Long-lived donors exceeded aged donors in naive CD4+ cells and diversity. The CMV status of each donor remained undetermined, and this could have confounded shifts in expanded clonotypes.

The CDR3 runs 13 residues. V gave up 6 bases and J gave up 3 bases, with 12 bases separating them. Germline V lookup: CDR1 DFQATT, CDR2 SNEGSKA (reference sequence). Primers used in a second PCR of about 7 to 12 cycles were a sample-barcoded 5' primer and a J-beta primer mix. Carrying 12 random nucleotides, a template-switch adaptor labeled each individual cDNA molecule. TCRdb re-called the 5' RACE reads through MiXCR, storing one row per CDR3 protein. The data hold about 1,500,000 distinct CDR3 sequences, with under 30% observed a single time. Only a few counts were recorded for this clonotype. The antigen is undetermined. The study recruited healthy Caucasian donors from Russia who were aged about 6 to 90.

Specimen: blood. This sequence was found in a woman under 40 in good health. The chain links TRBV20-1 to TRBJ2-1; D could derive from TRBD1 or TRBD2 (5 bases each). Here the CDR3 reads CSAPGGGYNEQFF. The CDR3 nucleotides are TGCAGTGCCCCAGGTGGGGGCTACAATGAGCAGTTCTTC.